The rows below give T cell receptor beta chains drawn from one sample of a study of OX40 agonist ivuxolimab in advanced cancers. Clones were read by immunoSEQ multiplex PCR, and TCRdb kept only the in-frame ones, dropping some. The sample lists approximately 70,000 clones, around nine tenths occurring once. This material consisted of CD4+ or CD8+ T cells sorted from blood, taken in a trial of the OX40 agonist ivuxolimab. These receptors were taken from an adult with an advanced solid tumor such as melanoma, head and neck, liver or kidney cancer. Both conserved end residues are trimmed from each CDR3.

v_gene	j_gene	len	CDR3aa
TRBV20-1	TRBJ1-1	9	SARVLTEAF
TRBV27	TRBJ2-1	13	ASSAFGTGYNEQF
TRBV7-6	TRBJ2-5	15	ASSLGSDGLMEETQY
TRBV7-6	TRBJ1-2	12	ASSPGEEGYGYT
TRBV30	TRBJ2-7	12	AWTASATAYEQY
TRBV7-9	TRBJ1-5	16	ASSSELRGTYSNQPQH
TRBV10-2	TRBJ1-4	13	ASSESRAGAEKLF
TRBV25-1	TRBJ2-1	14	ASSEWNRLGYNEQF
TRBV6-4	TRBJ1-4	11	ASSSDSHEKLF
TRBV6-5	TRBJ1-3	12	ASSWGPSGNTIY
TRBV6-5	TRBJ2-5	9	ASKDGETQY
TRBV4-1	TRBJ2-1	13	ASSHPWAENNEQF
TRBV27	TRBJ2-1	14	ASSPMTSGPWNEQF
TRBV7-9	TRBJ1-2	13	ASSGRGLENYGYT
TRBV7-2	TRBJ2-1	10	ASSLGYNEQF
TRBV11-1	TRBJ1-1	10	ASSLGATEAF
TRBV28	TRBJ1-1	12	ASSLLAVNTEAF
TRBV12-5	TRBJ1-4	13	ASGLVAPTNEKLF
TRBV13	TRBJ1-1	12	ASSLGTENTEAF
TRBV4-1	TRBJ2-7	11	ASSQPGPYEQY
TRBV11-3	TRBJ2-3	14	ASSPLGGAGTDTQY
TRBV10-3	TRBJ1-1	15	AISEGDRLFRNTEAF
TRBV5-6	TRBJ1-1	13	ASSFTGTLNTEAF
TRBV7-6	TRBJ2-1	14	ASSPRSLVILNEQF
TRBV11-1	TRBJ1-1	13	ASSAQQGSNTEAF
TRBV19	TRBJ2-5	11	ASGGLVGRTQY
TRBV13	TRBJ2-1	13	ASSSAGGAYNEQF
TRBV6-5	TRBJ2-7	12	ASSRQGRNYEQY
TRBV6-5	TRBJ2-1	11	ASSLTGNAEQF
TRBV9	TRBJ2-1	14	ASSGLAGLSYNEQF
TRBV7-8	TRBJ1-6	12	ASSLDRGHSPLH
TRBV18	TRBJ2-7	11	ASSPREGSEQY
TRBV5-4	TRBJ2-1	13	ASSFDTLSYNEQF
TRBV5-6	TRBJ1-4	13	ASSFAGQGEEKLF
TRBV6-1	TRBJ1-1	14	ASSERLDTLNTEAF
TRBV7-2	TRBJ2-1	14	ASSLTEISSYNEQF
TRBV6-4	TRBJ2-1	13	ASSLFSGYHNEQF
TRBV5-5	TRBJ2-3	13	ASSHGTGATDTQY
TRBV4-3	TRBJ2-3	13	ASSTSAYNTDTQY
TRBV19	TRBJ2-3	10	ASSMLWDTQY
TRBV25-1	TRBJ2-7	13	ASSSLVGGLYEQY
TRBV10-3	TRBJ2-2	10	AINHETGELF
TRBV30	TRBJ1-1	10	ASDRERTEAF
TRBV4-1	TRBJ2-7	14	ASSQDLGRGPYEQY
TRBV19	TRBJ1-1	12	ASSIGAANTEAF